This T cell receptor (beta chain) appears in the sequencing data of a study of response to subunit inactivated influenza vaccine. One entry per CDR3 protein results from TCRdb running MiXCR on the RT-PCR reads. The table includes fewer than 400,000 distinct CDR3 sequences, 21% detected once. V lost 4 bases to trimming and J lost 2 bases; unmatched junction nucleotides: 7. CDR3 length equals 16 residues. Germline-derived CDR1 and CDR2 are SGHDT and YYEEEE. This clonotype was obtained from a man aged 45 to 70 who received an inactivated influenza vaccine. The sequences come from PBMCs from blood, collected about 20 months after vaccination. The chain recombines TRBV5-6 with TRBJ1-3; 9 nucleotides agree with TRBD1. The CDR3 bases are TGTGCCAGCAGCACCTCCGGGACAGGGACTGGAAACACCATATATTTT. Translating it yields CASSTSGTGTGNTIYF. The whole variable domain, filled in from reference TRBV5-6 and TRBJ1-3, reads DAGVTQSPTHLIKTRGQQVTLRCSPKSGHDTVSWYQQALGQGPQFIFQYYEEEERQRGNFPDRFSGHQFPNYSSELNVNALLLGDSALYLCASSTSGTGTGNTIYFGEGSWLTVV.